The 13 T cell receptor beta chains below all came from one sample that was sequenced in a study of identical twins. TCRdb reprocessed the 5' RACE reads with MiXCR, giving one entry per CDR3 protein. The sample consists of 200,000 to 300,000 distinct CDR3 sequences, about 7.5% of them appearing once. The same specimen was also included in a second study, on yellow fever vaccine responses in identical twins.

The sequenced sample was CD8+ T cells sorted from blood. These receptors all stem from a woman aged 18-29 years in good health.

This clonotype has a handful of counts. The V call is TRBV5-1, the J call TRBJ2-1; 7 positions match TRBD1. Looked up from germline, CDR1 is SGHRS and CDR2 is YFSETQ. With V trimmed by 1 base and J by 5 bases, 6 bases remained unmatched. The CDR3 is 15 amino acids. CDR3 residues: CASSLYRGPDNEQFF. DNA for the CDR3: TGCGCCAGCAGCTTGTATAGGGGGCCCGACAATGAGCAGTTCTTC.

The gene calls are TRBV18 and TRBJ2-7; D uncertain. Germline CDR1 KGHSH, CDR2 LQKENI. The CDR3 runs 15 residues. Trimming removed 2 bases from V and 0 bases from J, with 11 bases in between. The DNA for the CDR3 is TGTGCCAGCTCACCAGAAGACGGCGCCTCCTACGAGCAGTACGTC. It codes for CASSPEDGASYEQYV.

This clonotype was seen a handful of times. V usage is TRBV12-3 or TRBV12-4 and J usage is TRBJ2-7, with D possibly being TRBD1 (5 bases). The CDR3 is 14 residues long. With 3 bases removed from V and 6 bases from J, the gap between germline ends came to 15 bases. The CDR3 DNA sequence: TGTGCCAGCAGTTTTTCCCTAACAGGATTCGAGCAGTACTTC. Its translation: CASSFSLTGFEQYF.

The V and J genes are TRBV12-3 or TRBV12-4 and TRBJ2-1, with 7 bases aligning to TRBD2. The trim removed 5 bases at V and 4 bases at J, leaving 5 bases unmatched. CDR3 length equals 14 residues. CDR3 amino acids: CASSKPGLYNEQFF. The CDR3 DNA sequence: TGTGCCAGCAGTAAGCCGGGACTATACAATGAGCAGTTCTTC.

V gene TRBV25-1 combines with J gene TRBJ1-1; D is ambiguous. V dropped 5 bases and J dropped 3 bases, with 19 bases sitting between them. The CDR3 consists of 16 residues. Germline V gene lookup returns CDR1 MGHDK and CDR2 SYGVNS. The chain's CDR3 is CASSSNPSPRDTEAFF. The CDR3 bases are TGTGCCAGCAGTTCCAACCCGTCCCCTCGGGACACTGAAGCTTTCTTT.

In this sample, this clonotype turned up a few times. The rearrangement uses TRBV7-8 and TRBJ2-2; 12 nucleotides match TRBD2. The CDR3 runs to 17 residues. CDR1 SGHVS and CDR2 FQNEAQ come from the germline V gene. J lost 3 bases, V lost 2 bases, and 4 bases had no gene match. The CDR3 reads CASSLRLAGADTGELFF. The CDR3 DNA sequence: TGTGCCAGCAGCTTAAGACTAGCGGGAGCTGACACCGGGGAGCTGTTTTTT.

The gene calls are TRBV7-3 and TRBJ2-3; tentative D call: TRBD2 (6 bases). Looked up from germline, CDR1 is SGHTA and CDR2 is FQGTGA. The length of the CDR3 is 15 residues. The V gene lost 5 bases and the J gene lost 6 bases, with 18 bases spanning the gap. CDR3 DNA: TGTGCCAGCAGCCACCTCATGGTGGGGACTGATACGCAGTATTTT. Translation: CASSHLMVGTDTQYF. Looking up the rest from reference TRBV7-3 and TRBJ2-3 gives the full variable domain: GAGVSQTPSNKVTEKGKYVELRCDPISGHTALYWYRQSLGQGPEFLIYFQGTGAADDSGLPNDRFFAVRPEGSVSTLKIQRTERGDSAVYLCASSHLMVGTDTQYFGPGTRLTVL.

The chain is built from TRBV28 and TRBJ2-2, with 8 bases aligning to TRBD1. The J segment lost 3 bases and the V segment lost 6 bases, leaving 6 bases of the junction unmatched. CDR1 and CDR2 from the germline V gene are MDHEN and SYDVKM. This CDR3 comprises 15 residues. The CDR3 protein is CASRTGTGDTGELFF. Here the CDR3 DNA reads TGTGCCAGCAGAACCGGGACAGGAGACACCGGGGAGCTGTTTTTT. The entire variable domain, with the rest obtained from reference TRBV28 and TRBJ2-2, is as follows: DVKVTQSSRYLVKRTGEKVFLECVQDMDHENMFWYRQDPGLGLRLIYFSYDVKMKEKGDIPEGYSVSREKKERFSLILESASTNQTSMYLCASRTGTGDTGELFFGEGSRLTVL.

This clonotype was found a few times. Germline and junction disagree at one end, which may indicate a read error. CDR3 amino acids: CASSLPGTGDHETQYF. The DNA for the CDR3 is TGTGCCAGCAGCTTACCGGGGACAGGAGACCACGAGACCCAGTACTTC. J is TRBJ2-5 and V is TRBV11-2, with 8 bases lining up with TRBD1. The CDR3 covers 16 residues. The germline V gene has CDR1 SGHAT and CDR2 FQNNGV.

CDR3 residues: CASRERDSLRETQYF. CDR3 DNA: TGTGCCAGCAGGGAACGCGACTCCCTGCGGGAGACCCAGTACTTC. The chain links TRBV28 to TRBJ2-5; the D is unclear. CDR3 size: 15 residues. V was pared by 6 bases and J by 5 bases, with 19 bases between. CDR1 and CDR2 from the germline V gene are MDHEN and SYDVKM.

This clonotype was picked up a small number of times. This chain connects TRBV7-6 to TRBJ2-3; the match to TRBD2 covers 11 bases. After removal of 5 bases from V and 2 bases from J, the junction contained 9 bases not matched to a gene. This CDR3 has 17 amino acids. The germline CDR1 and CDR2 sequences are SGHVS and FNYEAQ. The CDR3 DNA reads TGTGCCAGCAGCCTCTTGGGACTAGCGGAATACACAGATACGCAGTATTTT. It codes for CASSLLGLAEYTDTQYF.

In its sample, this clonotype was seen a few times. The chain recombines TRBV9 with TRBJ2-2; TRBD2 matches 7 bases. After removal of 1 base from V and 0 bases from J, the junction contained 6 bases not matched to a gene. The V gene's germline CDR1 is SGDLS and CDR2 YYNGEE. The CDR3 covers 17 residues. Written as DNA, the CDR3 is TGTGCCAGCAGCGTACGAGGGAGGGTTTCGAACACCGGGGAGCTGTTTTTT. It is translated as CASSVRGRVSNTGELFF.

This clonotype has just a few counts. The CDR3: CASTGGGSYNEQFF. The CDR3, as DNA: TGTGCCAGCACTGGGGGGGGCTCCTACAATGAGCAGTTCTTC. The V and J genes are TRBV12-3 or TRBV12-4 and TRBJ2-1; TRBD2 matches at 7 bases. This CDR3 is 14 amino acids long. V trimming: 7 bases; J trimming: 0 bases; junction bases outside the gene matches: 3.